The source of this T cell receptor beta chain is a study of CD8+ T cells in alopecia areata. Study in general: Donor skin was harvested from approximately 6-12-month-old C3H/HeJ mice with spontaneous alopecia and grafted onto roughly 7-10-week-old female C3H/HeJ recipients. General study points: Clonality in lesional scalp, especially alopecia totalis/universalis, exceeded that of normal scalp. Sharing of TCRs across patients appeared less clear than in mice, possibly for HLA-related reasons. Sequences from scalp samples also cover resident alphabeta T cells of normal skin.

Of note for this clone: Its specificity is not known. All gene names here are mouse names. The sequence runs out 4 residues before the end of the CDR3; the remainder is reconstructed from the germline J gene. Within the sample, other DNA sequences also encode this same CDR3.

There are 15 residues in the CDR3. The trim removed 3 bases at V and 1 base at J, leaving 4 bases unmatched. Looked up from germline, CDR1 is LGHNA and CDR2 is YNLKQL (reference sequence). Pooled cells of cutaneous lymph node origin were sorted on CD4, CD8alpha, NKG2D, NKG2ACE and other markers. Isolated RNA was reverse transcribed into cDNA used as the sequencing template. Sequencing used immunoSEQ multiplex PCR; TCRdb keeps in-frame clones, though not all of them. The table lists approximately 300,000 clones, with no singletons. The gene calls are TRBV5 and TRBJ2-3, with TRBD1 matching 7 bases. This TCR was recovered from a C3H/HeJ mouse with alopecia areata. The strain's MHC type: H2-k. Sequencing was carried out using CD4+ T cells sorted from a lymph node. The CDR3 DNA, read in part, is TGTGCCAGCAGCCAGACAGGGATGGGTGCAGAA. Amino acid sequence: CASSQTGMGAE. The CDR3 reads in full as CASSQTGMGAETLYF.